These 2 T cell receptor beta chains were all obtained from the same sample, sequenced in a study of early T cells in non-severe SARS-CoV-2 infection (TCRdb year 2021). The library was made by 5' RACE. Sequencing was performed on a NextSeq 500. TCRdb handled the public reads itself, with Q25 trimming in fastp and clone calling in MiXCR, and kept productive beta chains. Each CDR3 protein gets just one entry, which takes the most common genes and DNA from the rows behind it. For this sample there are more than 85,000 distinct CDR3 sequences; around an eighth appear just once. Together, the top ten hold around 4% of the sample. Sequenced here: whole blood, sampled at baseline. The receptors shown here come from an adult who was a healthcare worker with PCR-confirmed SARS-CoV-2 infection or an uninfected control (not recorded which).

V usage is TRBV27 and J usage is TRBJ1-1; TRBD1 agrees at 7 bases. This CDR3 has 13 residues. Germline V gene data show CDR1 as MNHEY and CDR2 as SMNVEV (reference sequence). V trimming: 5 bases; J trimming: 4 bases; junction bases outside the gene matches: 4. The CDR3 loop reads CASSPDRVTEAFF. CDR3 in DNA: TGTGCCAGCAGTCCCGACAGGGTCACTGAAGCTTTCTTT.

This clonotype was counted ten times or more. J is TRBJ2-1 and V is TRBV28, with 8 bases that match TRBD1. The CDR3 spans 16 residues. With V trimmed by 6 bases and J by 7 bases, 14 bases remained unmatched. Germline CDR1 is MDHEN and CDR2 is SYDVKM. The DNA of the CDR3 is TGTGCCAGCAGCCCATCGGACAGGGACCTTTGGAATGAGCAGTTCTTC. Translated: CASSPSDRDLWNEQFF.